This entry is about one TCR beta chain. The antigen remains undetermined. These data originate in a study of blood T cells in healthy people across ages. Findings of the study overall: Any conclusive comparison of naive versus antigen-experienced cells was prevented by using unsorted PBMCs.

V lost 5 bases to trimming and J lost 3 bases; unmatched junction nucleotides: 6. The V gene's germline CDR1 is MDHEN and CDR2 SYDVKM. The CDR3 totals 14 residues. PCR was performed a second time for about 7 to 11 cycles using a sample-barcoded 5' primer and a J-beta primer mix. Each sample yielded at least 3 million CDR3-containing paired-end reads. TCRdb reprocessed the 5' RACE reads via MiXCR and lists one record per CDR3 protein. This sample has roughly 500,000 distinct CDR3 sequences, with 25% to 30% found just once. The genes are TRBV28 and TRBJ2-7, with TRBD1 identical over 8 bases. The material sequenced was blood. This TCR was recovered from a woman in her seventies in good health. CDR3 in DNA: TGTGCCAGCAGTCTTCGACAGGGGAACTACGAGCAGTACTTC. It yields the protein CASSLRQGNYEQYF.